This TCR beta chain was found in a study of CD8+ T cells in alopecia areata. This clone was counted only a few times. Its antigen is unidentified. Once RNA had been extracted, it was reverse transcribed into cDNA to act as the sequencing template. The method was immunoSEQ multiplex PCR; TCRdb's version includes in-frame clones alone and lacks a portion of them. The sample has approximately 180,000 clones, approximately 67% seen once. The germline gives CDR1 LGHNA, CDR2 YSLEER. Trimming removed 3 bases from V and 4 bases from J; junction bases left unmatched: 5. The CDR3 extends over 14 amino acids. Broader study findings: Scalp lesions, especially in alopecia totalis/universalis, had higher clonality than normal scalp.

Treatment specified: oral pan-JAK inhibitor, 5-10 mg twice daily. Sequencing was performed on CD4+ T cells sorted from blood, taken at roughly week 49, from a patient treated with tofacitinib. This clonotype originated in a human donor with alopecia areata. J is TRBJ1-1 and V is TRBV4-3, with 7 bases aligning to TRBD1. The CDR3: CASSQTTGTTEAFF. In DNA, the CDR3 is TGCGCCAGCAGCCAGACGACAGGGACCACTGAAGCTTTCTTT.